The present TCR beta chain was sequenced within a study of T cell responses to AZD1222 COVID-19 vaccine (dated by TCRdb to the early 2020s). About the investigation overall: TCR sequencing was performed for roughly 240 trial participants, of whom 207 were given two doses of AZD1222 and approximately 25 were given two doses of MenACWY control vaccine. Trial participants were enrolled by age into subgroups of 18-55, 56-69 and 70-plus years, and about 150, 27 and 61 TCR-sequenced participants, respectively, were included in these subgroups. Study-level results and caveats: The 56-69-year group was small, and its depth increase did not reach significance, likely because of low power. Reportedly, close to half of the unique spike-specific TCRs recognized epitopes lying outside the regions that are mutated in the B.1.351 and B.1.1.7 variants. After two AZD1222 doses, both the breadth and the depth of spike-specific TCRs were significantly higher than at day 0 and than in MenACWY recipients. Most participants were white British and females outnumbered males, and the authors suggested that clonal diversity may have been underestimated. CD4 TCRs associated with the vaccine covered the entire spike protein, and the dominant responses were in regions 160-218 and 743-854. No day 14 peak-response samples were available, so repertoires were characterized only after the peak T cell response. Only five to seven AZD1222 recipients were SARS-CoV-2 seropositive at baseline, limiting conclusions about previously exposed vaccinees.

The CDR3 regions of human TCRbeta chains were analyzed by immunosequencing. As for how the authors treated the data: Repertoire TCRs were matched against a reference library of SARS-CoV-2-specific TCRs generated with the MIRA antigen-specificity platform. Breadth meant the fraction of unique TCRs that were SARS-CoV-2-associated, whereas depth meant the fraction of total T cells that were SARS-CoV-2-associated. Each spike-specific TCR was assigned to its reactive spike region and to a CD4 or CD8 class using the MIRA data. Log10-transformed breadth and depth values were compared by one-way ANOVA with Sidak's multiple comparisons tests. Held by TCRdb, this immuneACCESS table contains in-frame sequences only and omits some clones. Under half of the omission traces to an unresolved V gene where checked; the cause of the rest is unknown. D and trimming were read from the DNA, whereas the V and J calls and clone size are those reported in that table. The sample has more than 150,000 clones on record, 87% of them singletons. Less than 3% of the sample comes from the top ten.

As to this clone: Its cognate antigen has yet to be identified. No per-base quality is available; no much larger clone lies one base away.

Its CDR3 holds 20 amino acids, cysteine through phenylalanine. The entry retains the CDR3 DNA only, 60 bases that are in frame from base 1. The germline V gene supplies CDR1 KGHSH and CDR2 LQKENI. V is pruned by 3 bases and J by 4 bases, leaving 16 bases of the junction without a gene match. Sample time point, as interpreted from the label and publication: baseline before first vaccination. Interpreted using the paper, the treatment or condition label stands for: meningococcal conjugate vaccine given as trial control. The vaccinee samples were drawn from two UK trials, COV001 and COV002, one of which was a single-blind randomized controlled phase 2/3 trial testing AZD1222 (ChAdOx1 nCoV-19) in healthy adults. For TCRbeta chain sequencing, PBMC samples were collected from trial participants at day 0 and at day 28 after the second dose.

The chain couples TRBV18 to TRBJ1-4; 11 bases in the middle match TRBD1. The sequence derives from an adult in good health. This sample comprised peripheral blood, obtained on day 0 of MenACWY control vaccination. The CDR3 region has the sequence CASSPYRRTGGPSGNEKLFF. The DNA is TGTGCCAGCTCACCCTATAGAAGGACAGGGGGCCCATCCGGTAATGAAAAACTGTTTTTT.